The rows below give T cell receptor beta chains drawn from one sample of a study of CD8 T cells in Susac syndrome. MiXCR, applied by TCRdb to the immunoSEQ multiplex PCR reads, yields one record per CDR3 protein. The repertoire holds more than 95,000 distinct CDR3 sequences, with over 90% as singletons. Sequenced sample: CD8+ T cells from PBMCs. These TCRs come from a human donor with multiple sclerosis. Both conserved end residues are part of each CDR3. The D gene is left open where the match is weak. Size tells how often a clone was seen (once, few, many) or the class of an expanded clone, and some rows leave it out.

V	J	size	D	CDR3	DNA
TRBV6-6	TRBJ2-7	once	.	CASSSSGTGPYEQYF	TGTGCCAGCAGTTCCTCCGGGACGGGGCCCTACGAGCAGTACTTC
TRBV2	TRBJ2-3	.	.	CASSEEDRWALTDTQYF	TGTGCCAGCAGTGAAGAGGATCGGTGGGCCCTCACAGATACGCAGTATTTT
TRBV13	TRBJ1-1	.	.	CASSKGGVEAFF	TGTGCCAGCTCCAAAGGGGGGGTTGAAGCTTTCTTT
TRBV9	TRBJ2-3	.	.	CASSGHTDTQYF	TGTGCCAGCAGCGGACACACAGATACGCAGTATTTT
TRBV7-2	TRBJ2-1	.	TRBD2	CASSLAFGLGLAGGPNEQFF	TGTGCCAGCAGCTTAGCTTTTGGGCTGGGACTAGCGGGAGGGCCGAATGAGCAGTTCTTC
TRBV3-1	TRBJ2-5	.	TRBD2	CASSHDWGLEETQYF	TGTGCCAGCAGCCATGATTGGGGACTAGAAGAGACCCAGTACTTC
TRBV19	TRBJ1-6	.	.	CASSNPHRDRGSPLHF	TGTGCCAGTAGTAACCCCCACCGGGACCGGGGTTCACCCCTCCACTTT
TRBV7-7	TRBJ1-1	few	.	CASSLGENTEAFF	TGTGCCAGCAGCTTAGGGGAAAACACTGAAGCTTTCTTT
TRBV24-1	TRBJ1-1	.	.	CATSEGVNTEAFF	TGTGCCACCAGTGAGGGTGTGAACACTGAAGCTTTCTTT
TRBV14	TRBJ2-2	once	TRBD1	CAPMGTGETGELFF	TGTGCCCCTATGGGGACAGGAGAAACCGGGGAGCTGTTTTTT
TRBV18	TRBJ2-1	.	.	CASSPQGKSMDEQFF	TGTGCCAGCTCACCACAGGGGAAGTCTATGGATGAGCAGTTCTTC
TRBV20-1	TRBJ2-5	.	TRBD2	CSASASGNTDQYF	TGCAGTGCTAGTGCTAGCGGCAACACGGACCAGTACTTC
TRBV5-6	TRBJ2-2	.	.	CASSLGQRELFF	TGTGCCAGCAGCTTGGGACAGCGGGAGCTGTTTTTT
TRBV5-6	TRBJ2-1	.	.	CASSLDGGPINEQFF	TGTGCCAGCAGCTTGGACGGGGGACCGATAAATGAGCAGTTCTTC
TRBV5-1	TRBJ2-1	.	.	CASSLYGTLKNNEQFF	TGCGCCAGCAGCTTGTATGGGACACTGAAGAACAATGAGCAGTTCTTC
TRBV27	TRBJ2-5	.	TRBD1	CASSPGQGWGPVETQYF	TGTGCCAGCAGCCCGGGACAGGGTTGGGGGCCGGTAGAGACCCAGTACTTC
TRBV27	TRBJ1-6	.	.	CASSRGGSNSPLHF	TGTGCCAGCAGCCGTGGAGGGAGCAATTCACCCCTCCACTTT
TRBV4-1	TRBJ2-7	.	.	CASSQEGRPNEQYF	TGCGCCAGCAGCCAAGAAGGCAGGCCCAACGAGCAGTACTTC
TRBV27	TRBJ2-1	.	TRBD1	CASRTGGQEQFF	TGTGCCAGCAGGACAGGGGGCCAGGAGCAGTTCTTC
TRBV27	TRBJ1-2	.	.	CASSRKGYGYTF	TGTGCCAGCAGTCGAAAGGGATATGGCTACACCTTC
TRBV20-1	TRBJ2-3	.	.	CSARRLRTDTQYF	TGCAGTGCTAGACGCCTTCGGACAGATACGCAGTATTTT
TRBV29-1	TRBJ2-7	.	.	CSVEGGTEHSYEQYF	TGCAGCGTTGAGGGGGGGACAGAACACTCCTACGAGCAGTACTTC
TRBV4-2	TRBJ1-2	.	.	CASSQEAAVNYGYTF	TGTGCCAGCAGCCAAGAGGCAGCAGTTAACTATGGCTACACCTTC
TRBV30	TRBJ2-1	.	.	CAWRQGSNEQFF	TGTGCCTGGAGGCAGGGTTCCAATGAGCAGTTCTTC
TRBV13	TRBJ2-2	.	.	CASTLSSGELFF	TGTGCCAGCACCTTAAGTTCCGGGGAGCTGTTTTTT
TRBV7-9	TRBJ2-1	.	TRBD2	CASSLGGLAGDLNEQFF	TGTGCCAGCAGCTTAGGTGGGCTAGCGGGTGACTTAAATGAGCAGTTCTTC
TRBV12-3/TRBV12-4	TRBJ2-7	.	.	CASSLVWTEQYF	TGTGCCAGCAGTTTAGTGTGGACCGAGCAGTACTTC
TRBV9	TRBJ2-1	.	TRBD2	CASSQTSGDYNEQFF	TGTGCCAGCAGTCAGACTAGCGGGGATTACAATGAGCAGTTCTTC
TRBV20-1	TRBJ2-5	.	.	CSASNCLDQETQYF	TGCAGTGCTAGCAACTGCTTAGACCAAGAGACCCAGTACTTC
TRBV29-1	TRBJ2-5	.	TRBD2	CSVTGTSGGRTQYF	TGCAGCGTGACCGGGACTAGCGGGGGCCGTACCCAGTACTTC
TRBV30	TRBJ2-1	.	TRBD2	CAWRPLRVAGEGNEQFF	TGTGCCTGGAGGCCATTGAGAGTAGCGGGAGAAGGCAATGAGCAGTTCTTC
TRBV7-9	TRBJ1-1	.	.	CASSLGGNIEAFF	TGTGCCAGCAGCTTAGGGGGGAACATTGAAGCTTTCTTT
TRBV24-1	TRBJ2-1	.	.	CATQLGSYIEQFF	TGTGCCACTCAACTAGGATCCTACATTGAGCAGTTCTTC
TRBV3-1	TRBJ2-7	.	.	CASSQDRSPGGTYEQYF	TGTGCCAGCAGCCAAGATCGGTCCCCCGGGGGAACCTACGAGCAGTACTTC
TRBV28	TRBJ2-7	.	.	CASNPALNTYEQYF	TGTGCCAGCAACCCGGCGTTGAACACCTACGAGCAGTACTTC
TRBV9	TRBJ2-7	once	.	CASSEEGGITYEQYF	TGTGCCAGCAGCGAGGAGGGGGGAATTACCTACGAGCAGTACTTC
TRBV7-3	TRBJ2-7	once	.	CASSLGSGNEQYF	TGTGCCAGCAGCTTGGGGTCAGGGAATGAGCAGTACTTC
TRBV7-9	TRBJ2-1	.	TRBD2	CASSSIAGGRGDEQFF	TGTGCCAGCAGCTCTATAGCGGGGGGGCGTGGGGATGAGCAGTTCTTC
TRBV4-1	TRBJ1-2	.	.	CASSQARMAANYGYTF	TGCGCCAGCAGCCAAGCCCGAATGGCAGCTAACTATGGCTACACCTTC
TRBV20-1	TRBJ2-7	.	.	CSASLDSSYEQYF	TGCAGTGCTTCATTGGACAGCTCCTACGAGCAGTACTTC
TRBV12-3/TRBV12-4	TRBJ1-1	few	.	CASSFGQEAFF	TGTGCCAGCAGTTTCGGGCAGGAAGCTTTCTTT
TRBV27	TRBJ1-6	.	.	CASSARSGSPLHF	TGTGCCAGCAGCGCACGGTCGGGTTCACCCCTCCACTTT
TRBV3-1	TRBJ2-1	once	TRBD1	CASSHTRGRDEQFF	TGTGCCAGCAGCCATACGAGGGGGCGGGATGAGCAGTTCTTC
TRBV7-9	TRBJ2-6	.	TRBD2	CASSFLAGFSGANVLTF	TGTGCCAGCAGCTTCCTAGCGGGATTCTCTGGGGCCAACGTCCTGACTTTC
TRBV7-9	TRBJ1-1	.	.	CASSLGGGTNTEAFF	TGTGCCAGCAGCTTAGGTGGGGGGACGAACACTGAAGCTTTCTTT
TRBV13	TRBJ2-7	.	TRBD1	CASSLGQGASEQYF	TGTGCCAGCAGCTTAGGCCAGGGGGCTTCCGAGCAGTACTTC
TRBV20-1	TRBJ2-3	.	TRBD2	CSARDPGASGASDTQYF	TGCAGTGCTAGAGATCCCGGTGCTAGCGGGGCGTCAGATACGCAGTATTTT
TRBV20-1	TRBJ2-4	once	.	CSASGGSSNIQYF	TGCAGTGCTAGCGGGGGATCCTCTAACATTCAGTACTTC
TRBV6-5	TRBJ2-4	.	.	CASRGSRGENIQYF	TGTGCCAGCAGGGGAAGCAGGGGCGAAAACATTCAGTACTTC
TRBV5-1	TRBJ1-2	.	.	CASSEDGYTF	TGCGCCAGCAGCGAGGACGGCTACACCTTC
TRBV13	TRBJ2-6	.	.	CASSLFSGANVLTF	TGTGCCAGCAGCTTATTCTCTGGGGCCAACGTCCTGACTTTC
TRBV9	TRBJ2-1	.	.	CASSVAGEYYNEQFF	TGTGCCAGCAGCGTAGCAGGGGAGTACTACAATGAGCAGTTCTTC
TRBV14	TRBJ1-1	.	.	CASSQWVNTEAFF	TGTGCCAGCAGCCAGTGGGTAAACACTGAAGCTTTCTTT
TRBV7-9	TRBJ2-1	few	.	CASSLGSNEQFF	TGTGCCAGCAGTCTGGGAAGCAATGAGCAGTTCTTC